This TCR beta chain emerged from a study of blood T cells in healthy people across ages. There are a few counts of this clonotype. As yet, its antigen is unknown. CDR1 is MNHNY, CDR2 SVGAGI, per germline (reference sequence). V shed 4 bases and J shed 2 bases, with 17 bases lying between them. The CDR3 totals 16 residues. Study results and caveats: Significant beta diversity loss was already apparent by age about 39, declining roughly linearly.

A J-beta primer mix and a sample-barcoded 5' primer were used in a second PCR of roughly 6 to 12 cycles. Each CDR3 protein is one row after TCRdb ran MiXCR on the 5' RACE reads. The data show about 930,000 distinct CDR3 sequences, with 25% to 30% seen just once and roughly a tenth held by the top ten. Another study also made use of these data, one on T cells of mothers and their children. From that report: The donors comprised roughly 6 children and their three healthy Caucasian mothers.

The sequence derives from a woman in her 40s in good health. The sequenced sample was blood. This rearrangement joins TRBV6-6 to TRBJ2-5; D may be TRBD2 (7 bases). CDR3 in DNA: TGTGCCAGCAGTTGGAGGGGGGGGAGCCTTCAAGAGACCCAGTACTTC. Its protein product is CASSWRGGSLQETQYF.